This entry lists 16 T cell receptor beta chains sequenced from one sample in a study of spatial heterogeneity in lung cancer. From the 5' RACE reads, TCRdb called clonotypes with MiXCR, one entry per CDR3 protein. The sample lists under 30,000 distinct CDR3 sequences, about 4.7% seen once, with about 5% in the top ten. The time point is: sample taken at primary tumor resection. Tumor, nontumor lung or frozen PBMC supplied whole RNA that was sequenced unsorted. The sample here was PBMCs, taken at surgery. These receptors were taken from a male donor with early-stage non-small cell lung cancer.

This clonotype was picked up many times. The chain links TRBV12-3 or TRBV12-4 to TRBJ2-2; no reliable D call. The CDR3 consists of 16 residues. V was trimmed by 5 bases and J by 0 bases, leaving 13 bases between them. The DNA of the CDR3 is TGTGCCAGCAGTGTGAACGGGCCCCCGAACACCGGGGAGCTGTTTTTT. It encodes CASSVNGPPNTGELFF.

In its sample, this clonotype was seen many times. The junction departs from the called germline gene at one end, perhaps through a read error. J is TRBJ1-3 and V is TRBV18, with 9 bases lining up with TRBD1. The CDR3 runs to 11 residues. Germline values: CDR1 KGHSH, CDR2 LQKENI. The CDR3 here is CASSPGQGEHF. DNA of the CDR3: TGTGCCAGCTCACCGGGACAGGGAGAACATTTT.

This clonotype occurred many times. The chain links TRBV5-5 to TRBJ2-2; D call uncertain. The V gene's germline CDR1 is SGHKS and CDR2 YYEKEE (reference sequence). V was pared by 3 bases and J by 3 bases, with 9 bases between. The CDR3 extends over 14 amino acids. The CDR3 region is CASSYYLDTGELFF. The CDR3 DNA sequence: TGTGCCAGCAGCTATTACTTGGACACCGGGGAGCTGTTTTTT.

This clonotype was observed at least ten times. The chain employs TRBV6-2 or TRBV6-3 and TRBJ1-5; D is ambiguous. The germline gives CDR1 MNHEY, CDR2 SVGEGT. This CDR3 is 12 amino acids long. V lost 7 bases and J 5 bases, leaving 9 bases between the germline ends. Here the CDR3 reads CASTSDYQPQHF. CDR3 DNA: TGTGCCAGCACGTCCGACTATCAGCCCCAGCATTTT.

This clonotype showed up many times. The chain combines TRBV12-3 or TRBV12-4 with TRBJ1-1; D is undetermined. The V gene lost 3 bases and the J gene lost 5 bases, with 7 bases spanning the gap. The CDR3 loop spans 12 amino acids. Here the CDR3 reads CASSFGETEAFF. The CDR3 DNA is TGTGCCAGCAGTTTTGGGGAAACTGAAGCTTTCTTT.

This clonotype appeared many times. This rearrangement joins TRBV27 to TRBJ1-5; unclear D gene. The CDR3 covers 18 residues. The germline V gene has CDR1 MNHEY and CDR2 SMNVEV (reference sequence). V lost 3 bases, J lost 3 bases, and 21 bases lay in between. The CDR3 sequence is CASSFRDEHGTINQPQHF. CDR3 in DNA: TGTGCCAGCAGTTTCCGAGATGAGCACGGAACTATCAATCAGCCCCAGCATTTT.

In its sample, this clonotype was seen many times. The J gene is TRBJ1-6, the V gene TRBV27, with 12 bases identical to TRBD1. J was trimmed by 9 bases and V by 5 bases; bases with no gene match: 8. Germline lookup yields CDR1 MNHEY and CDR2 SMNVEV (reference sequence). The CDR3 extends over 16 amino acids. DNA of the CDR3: TGTGCCAGCAGTCCTCGGGGGACAGGGGGCTTTTCACCCCTCCACTTT. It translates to CASSPRGTGGFSPLHF.

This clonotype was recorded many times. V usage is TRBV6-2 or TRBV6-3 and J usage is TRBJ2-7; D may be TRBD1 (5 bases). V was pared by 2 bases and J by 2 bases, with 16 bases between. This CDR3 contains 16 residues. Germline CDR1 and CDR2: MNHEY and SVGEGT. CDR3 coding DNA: TGTGCCAGCAGTTACCCGACCCAGGGTGGCCCCTACGAGCAGTACTTC. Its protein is CASSYPTQGGPYEQYF.

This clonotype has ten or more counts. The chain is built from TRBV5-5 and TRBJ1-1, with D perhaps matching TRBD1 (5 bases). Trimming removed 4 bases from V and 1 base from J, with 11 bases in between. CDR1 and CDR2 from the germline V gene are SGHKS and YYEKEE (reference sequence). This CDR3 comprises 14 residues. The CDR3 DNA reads TGTGCCAGCAGCCCCGAACAGGCGAACACTGAAGCTTTCTTT. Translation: CASSPEQANTEAFF.

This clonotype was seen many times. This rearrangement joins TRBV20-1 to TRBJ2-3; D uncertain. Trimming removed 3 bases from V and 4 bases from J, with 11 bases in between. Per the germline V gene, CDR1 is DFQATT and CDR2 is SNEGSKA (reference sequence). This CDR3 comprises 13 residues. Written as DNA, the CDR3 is TGCAGTGCTAGTATCCATGGGGCAGATACGCAGTATTTT. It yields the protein CSASIHGADTQYF.

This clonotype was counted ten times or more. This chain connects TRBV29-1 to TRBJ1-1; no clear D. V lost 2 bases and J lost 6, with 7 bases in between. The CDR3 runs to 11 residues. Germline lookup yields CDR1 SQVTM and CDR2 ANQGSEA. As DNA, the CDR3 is TGCAGCGTTGAACTTCCTGCTGAAGCTTTCTTT. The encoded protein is CSVELPAEAFF.

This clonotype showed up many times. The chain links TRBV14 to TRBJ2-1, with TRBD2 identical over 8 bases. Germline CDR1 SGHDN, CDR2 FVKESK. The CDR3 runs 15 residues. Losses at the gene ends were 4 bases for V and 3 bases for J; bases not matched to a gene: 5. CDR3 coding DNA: TGTGCCAGCAGCCCGGGGGGGAGCGTCTACAATGAGCAGTTCTTC. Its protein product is CASSPGGSVYNEQFF.

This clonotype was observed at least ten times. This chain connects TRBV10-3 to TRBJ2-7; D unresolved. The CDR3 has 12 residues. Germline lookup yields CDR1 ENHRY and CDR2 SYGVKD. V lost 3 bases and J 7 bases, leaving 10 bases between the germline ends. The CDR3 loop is CAISEMSVEQYF. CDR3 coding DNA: TGTGCCATCAGTGAAATGAGTGTTGAGCAGTACTTC.

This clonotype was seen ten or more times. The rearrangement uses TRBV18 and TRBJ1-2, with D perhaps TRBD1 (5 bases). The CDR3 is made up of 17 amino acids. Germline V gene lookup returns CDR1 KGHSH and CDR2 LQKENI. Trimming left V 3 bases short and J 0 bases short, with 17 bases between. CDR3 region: CASSPVARQSSNYGYTF. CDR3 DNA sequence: TGTGCCAGCTCACCGGTCGCCCGACAGAGTTCTAACTATGGCTACACCTTC.

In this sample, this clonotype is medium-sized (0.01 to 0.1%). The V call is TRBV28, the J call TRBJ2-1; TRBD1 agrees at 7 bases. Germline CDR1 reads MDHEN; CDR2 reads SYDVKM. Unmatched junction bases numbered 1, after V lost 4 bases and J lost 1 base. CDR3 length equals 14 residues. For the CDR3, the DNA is TGTGCCAGCAGTTCGACAGGGTCCTACAATGAGCAGTTCTTC. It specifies CASSSTGSYNEQFF.

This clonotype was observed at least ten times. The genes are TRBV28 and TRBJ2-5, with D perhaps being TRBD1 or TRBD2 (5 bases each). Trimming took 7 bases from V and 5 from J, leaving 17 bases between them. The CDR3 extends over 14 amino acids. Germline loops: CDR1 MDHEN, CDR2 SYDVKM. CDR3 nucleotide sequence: TGTGCCAGCATGGGACCCTCTCACGGGGAGACCCAGTACTTC. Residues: CASMGPSHGETQYF.